This TCR beta chain was recorded in a study of shared clonotypes between healthy human individuals (dated by TCRdb to the early 2020s). For the wider study: Two women and a few men aged 18 to 49 years were included in the cohort. For each donor, CD4 naive and CD4 memory were each given three plates, CD8 naive was given two plates, and CD8 memory was given one plate. The study deeply sequenced blood TCR repertoires of about 5 healthy adults to estimate repertoire size and the extent of clonotype sharing between individuals. To increase sequencing depth and limit assay-specific biases, TCR repertoire library preparation and sequencing were carried out by different laboratories using diverse techniques. Between about 0.85 and 8.9 billion PBMCs per donor were obtained by leukapheresis.

For the CD8 naive samples, CD45RO-negative cells were positively selected for CCR7, yielding a CD45RA+CCR7+ population from which TemRA cells were excluded. Healthy HIV-negative adults with no recently reported acute infections or vaccinations were included as donors. Only Caucasian adults living in Nashville, Tennessee, USA were represented among the donors. Blood was obtained by leukapheresis, after which PBMCs were separated by Ficoll-Histopaque density gradient centrifugation and cryopreserved in liquid nitrogen vapor phase. Purity and quantity of every magnetically sorted T cell population were checked by analytical flow cytometry. Each sorted fraction had its genomic DNA isolated and then quantified by UV absorbance on a Nanodrop 2000c. The study at large found these results: About 5% of naive CD4, 3.5% of naive CD8, roughly 2.5% of memory CD4, and about 0.4% of memory CD8 clonotypes were shared across a handful of donors. Sampling was restricted to blood, and TCR repertoires in tissues likely differ from the TCR repertoires found in blood. Because the study included a small number of donors, the genetic and exposure-history diversity represented was limited. Naive subsets generally had larger estimated clonotype richness than memory subsets. Clonotypes shared by all four sorted-subset donors showed higher generation probabilities than non-shared clonotypes. Even with the large sequencing depth, rarefaction of the sorted-subset datasets indicated that sequencing was incomplete. Pairwise subsampling indicated that sequencing depth was expected to affect the degree of clonotype sharing among donors.

Using the deep immunoSEQ assay, TCR CDR3 regions were amplified from genomic DNA by multiplex PCR. Extracted genomic DNA from each cell subset was distributed evenly across all wells of several immunoSEQ 96-well plates, and each plate was treated as a replicate. For sorted subsets, each replicate PCR was loaded with 200 ng genomic DNA, equivalent to 30,000 to 35,000 T cell genomes. The purified libraries were quantified using a Qubit 3.0 fluorometer, sized with a Bioanalyzer 2100, and then quantified again using the KAPA Library Quantification kit. Every immunoSEQ 96-well plate was sequenced on a separate single-read 150-cycle Illumina NextSeq 550 flow cell. Turning to the authors' computational methods: Because only junctional sequences without quality scores were contained in the immunoSEQ output, filtering matching that applied to full-length reads could not be performed. Sequences were annotated with PyIR, a Python wrapper for IgBLAST v1.9, using IMGT germline references to assign V/J genes and CDR3. Any read was removed if the V/J assignment was weak (E-value above 1e-6), the CDR3 was missing, or the read contained stop codons, out-of-frame junctions, or ambiguous translated residues. V3J clonotypes were defined as sequences sharing an identical inferred V gene, J gene, and CDR3 amino acid sequence. The percentage overlap between two repertoires was calculated by dividing the number of shared unique clonotypes by the size of the smaller repertoire. Three approaches were used to assess repertoire richness: RTK rarefaction, the Chao1 estimator, and Recon v2.1 estimates of unobserved clonotypes. Generation probabilities for all TCRbeta clonotypes obtained by the gDNA method from a few donors were computed using OLGA. The table comes from immuneACCESS by way of TCRdb, which keeps in-frame sequences with V and J called. Part of the clones is missing from these tables; in studies checked, under half for an unresolved V gene and the rest for unknown reasons. The V and J calls and clone size were taken over from that table, and D and trimming were inferred from the DNA. The sample contains more than 2 million clones, over 85% of them found a single time. The top ten clones comprise about 1.1% of the sample.

As concerns this clone: Its antigen is still unknown. No base quality information exists; no much larger clone differs at one position. Other DNA sequences in the same sample also yield this CDR3.

From cysteine to phenylalanine, the CDR3 is 12 amino acids long. The entry retains the CDR3 DNA only, 36 bases that are in frame from base 1. The germline V gene specifies SGHDT as CDR1 and YYEEEE as CDR2. Trimming removed 3 bases from V and 3 bases from J, leaving 3 bases between the germline ends. Sample: naive CD8+ T cells sorted from blood. The sample's cell subset or site label, decoded: CD45RA+CCR7+. This clonotype was sampled from a man aged 18 to 29 in good health. The receptor chain draws on TRBV5-6 and TRBJ2-2, with no reliable assignment of the D segment. The nucleotide sequence reads as follows: TGTGCCAGCAGCTCTTACACCGGGGAGCTGTTTTTT. Its protein is CASSSYTGELFF.